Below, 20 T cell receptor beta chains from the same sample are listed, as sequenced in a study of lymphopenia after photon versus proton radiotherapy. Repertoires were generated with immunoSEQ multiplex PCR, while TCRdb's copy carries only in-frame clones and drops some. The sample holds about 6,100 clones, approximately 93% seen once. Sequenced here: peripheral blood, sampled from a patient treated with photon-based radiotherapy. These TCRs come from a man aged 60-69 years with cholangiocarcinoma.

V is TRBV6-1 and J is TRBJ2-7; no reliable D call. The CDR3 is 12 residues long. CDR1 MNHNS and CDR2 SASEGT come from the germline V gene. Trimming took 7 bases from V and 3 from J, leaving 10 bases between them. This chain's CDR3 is CASKVNSYEQYF. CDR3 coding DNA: TGTGCCAGCAAGGTGAATAGCTACGAGCAGTACTTC.

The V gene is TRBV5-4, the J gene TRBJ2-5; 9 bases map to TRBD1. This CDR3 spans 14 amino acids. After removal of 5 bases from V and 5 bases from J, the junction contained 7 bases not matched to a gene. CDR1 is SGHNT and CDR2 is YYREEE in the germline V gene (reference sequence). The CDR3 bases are TGTGCCAGCAGTCCTAACAGGGGGCGTGAGACCCAGTACTTC. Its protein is CASSPNRGRETQYF.

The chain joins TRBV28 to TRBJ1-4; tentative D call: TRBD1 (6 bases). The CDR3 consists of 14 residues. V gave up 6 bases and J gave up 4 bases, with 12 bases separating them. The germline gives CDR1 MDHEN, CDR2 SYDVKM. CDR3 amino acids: CASRWGTFNEKLFF. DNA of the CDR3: TGTGCCAGCAGGTGGGGGACATTTAATGAAAAACTGTTTTTT.

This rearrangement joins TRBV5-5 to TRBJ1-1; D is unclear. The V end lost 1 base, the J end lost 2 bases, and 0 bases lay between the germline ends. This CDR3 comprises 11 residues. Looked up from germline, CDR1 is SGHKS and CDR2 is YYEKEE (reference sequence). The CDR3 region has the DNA TGTGCCAGCAGCTTGAACACTGAAGCTTTCTTT. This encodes CASSLNTEAFF.

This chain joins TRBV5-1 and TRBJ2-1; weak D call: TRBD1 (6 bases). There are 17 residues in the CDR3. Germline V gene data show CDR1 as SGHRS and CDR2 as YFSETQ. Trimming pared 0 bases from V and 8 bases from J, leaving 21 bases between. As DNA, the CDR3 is TGCGCCAGCAGCTTGGAGGCACAGGGATTCTCTAGGGATGAGCAGTTCTTC. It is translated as CASSLEAQGFSRDEQFF.

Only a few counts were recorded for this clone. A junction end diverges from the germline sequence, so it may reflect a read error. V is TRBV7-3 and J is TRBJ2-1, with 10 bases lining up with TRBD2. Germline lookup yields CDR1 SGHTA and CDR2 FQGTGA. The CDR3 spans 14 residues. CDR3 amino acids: CASSPGTSDKEQFF. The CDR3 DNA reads TGTGCCAGCAGCCCAGGGACTAGCGACAAAGAGCAGTTCTTC.

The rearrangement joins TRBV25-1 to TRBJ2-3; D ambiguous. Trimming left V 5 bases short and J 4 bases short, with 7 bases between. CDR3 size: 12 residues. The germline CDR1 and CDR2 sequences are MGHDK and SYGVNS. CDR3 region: CASSNDADTQYF. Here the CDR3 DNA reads TGTGCCAGCAGTAACGATGCAGATACGCAGTATTTT. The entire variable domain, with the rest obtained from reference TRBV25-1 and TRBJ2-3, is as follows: EADIYQTPRYLVIGTGKKITLECSQTMGHDKMYWYQQDPGMELHLIHYSYGVNSTEKGDLSSESTVSRIRTEHFPLTLESARPSHTSQYLCASSNDADTQYFGPGTRLTVL.

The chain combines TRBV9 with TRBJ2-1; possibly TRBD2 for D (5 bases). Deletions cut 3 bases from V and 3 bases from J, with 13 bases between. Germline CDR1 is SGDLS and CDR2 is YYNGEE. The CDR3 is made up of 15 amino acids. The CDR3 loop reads CASSGLGDYYNEQFF. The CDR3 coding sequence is TGTGCCAGCAGCGGCCTAGGAGACTACTACAATGAGCAGTTCTTC.

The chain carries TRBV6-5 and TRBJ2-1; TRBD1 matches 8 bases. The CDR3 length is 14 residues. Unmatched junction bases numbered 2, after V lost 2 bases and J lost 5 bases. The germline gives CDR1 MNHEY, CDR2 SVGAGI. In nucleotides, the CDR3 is TGTGCCAGCAGTTACACGGGACAGGACAATGAGCAGTTCTTC. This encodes CASSYTGQDNEQFF.

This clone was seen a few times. The CDR3 protein is CASSQDGENYGYTF. CDR3 nucleotides: TGTGCCAGCAGTCAGGACGGGGAGAACTATGGCTACACCTTC. The genes are TRBV2 and TRBJ1-2; D is undetermined. V lost 5 bases to trimming and J lost 2 bases, with 12 bases between them. From germline, CDR1 is SNHLY and CDR2 FYNNEI. CDR3 length equals 14 residues.

Here the CDR3 reads CAISEYQDTYEQYF. The CDR3 bases are TGTGCCATCAGTGAGTACCAGGACACCTACGAGCAGTACTTC. The chain employs TRBV10-3 and TRBJ2-7; TRBD1 is a possible D gene (5 bases). The germline V gene has CDR1 ENHRY and CDR2 SYGVKD. The CDR3 runs to 14 residues. The V end lost 1 base, the J end lost 2 bases, and 9 bases lay between the germline ends.

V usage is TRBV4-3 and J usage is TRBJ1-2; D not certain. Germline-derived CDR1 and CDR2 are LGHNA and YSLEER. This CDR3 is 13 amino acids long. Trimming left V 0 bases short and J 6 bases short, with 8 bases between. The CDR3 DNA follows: TGCGCCAGCAGCCAAGATGTAGGAGATGGCTACACCTTC. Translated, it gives CASSQDVGDGYTF.

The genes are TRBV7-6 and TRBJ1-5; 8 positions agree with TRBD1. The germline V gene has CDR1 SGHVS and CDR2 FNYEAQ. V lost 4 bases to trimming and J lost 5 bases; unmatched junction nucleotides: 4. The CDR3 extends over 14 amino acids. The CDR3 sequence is CASSSDRADQPQHF. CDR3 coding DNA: TGTGCCAGCAGCTCGGACAGGGCCGATCAGCCCCAGCATTTT.

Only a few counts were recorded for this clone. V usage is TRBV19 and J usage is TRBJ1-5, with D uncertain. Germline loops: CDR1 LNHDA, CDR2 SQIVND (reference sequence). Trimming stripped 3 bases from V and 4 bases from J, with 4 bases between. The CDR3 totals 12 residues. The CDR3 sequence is CASSIPNQPQHF. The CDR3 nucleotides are TGTGCCAGTAGTATTCCAAATCAGCCCCAGCATTTT.

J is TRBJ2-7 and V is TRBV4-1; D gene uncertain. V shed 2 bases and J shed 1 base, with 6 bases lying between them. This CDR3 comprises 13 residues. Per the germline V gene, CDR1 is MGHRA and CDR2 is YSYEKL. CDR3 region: CASSQSDSYEQYF. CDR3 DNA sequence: TGCGCCAGCAGCCAATCAGATTCCTACGAGCAGTACTTC.

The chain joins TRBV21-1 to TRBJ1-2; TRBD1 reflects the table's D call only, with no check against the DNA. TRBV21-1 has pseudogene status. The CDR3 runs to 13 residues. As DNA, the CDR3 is TGTGCCAGCATCTGGGACAGGGAAAATGGCTACACCTTC. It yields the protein CASIWDRENGYTF.

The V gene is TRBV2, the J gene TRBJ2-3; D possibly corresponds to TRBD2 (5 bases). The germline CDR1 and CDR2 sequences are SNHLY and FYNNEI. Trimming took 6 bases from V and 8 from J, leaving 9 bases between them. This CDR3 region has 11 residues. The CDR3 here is CASSREGTQYF. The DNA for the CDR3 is TGTGCCAGCAGCCGCGAGGGTACGCAGTATTTT.

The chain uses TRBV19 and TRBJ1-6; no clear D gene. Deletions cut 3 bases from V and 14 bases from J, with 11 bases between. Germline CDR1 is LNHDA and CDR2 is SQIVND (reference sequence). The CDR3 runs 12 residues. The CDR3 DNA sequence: TGTGCCAGTAGTATGGACTTTGTCACCCTCCACTTT. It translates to CASSMDFVTLHF.

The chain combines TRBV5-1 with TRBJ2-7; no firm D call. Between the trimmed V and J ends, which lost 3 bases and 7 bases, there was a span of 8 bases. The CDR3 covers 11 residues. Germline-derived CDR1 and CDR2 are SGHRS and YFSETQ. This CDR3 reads CASSYAQEQYF. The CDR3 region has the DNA TGCGCCAGCAGCTACGCACAAGAGCAGTACTTC.

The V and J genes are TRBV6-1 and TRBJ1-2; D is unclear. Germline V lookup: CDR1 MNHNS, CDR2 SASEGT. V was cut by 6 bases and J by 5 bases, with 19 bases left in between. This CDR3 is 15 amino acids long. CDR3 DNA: TGTGCCAGCAGATCCCCTGGTCCCGCCCCATATGGCTACACCTTC. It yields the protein CASRSPGPAPYGYTF.